These T cell receptor beta chains were read from a single sample in a study of OX40 agonist ivuxolimab in advanced cancers. Profiled with immunoSEQ multiplex PCR; TCRdb holds only in-frame clones, not every one. The sample shows 40,000 to 60,000 clones, about 81% of them seen only once. The source material was CD4+ or CD8+ T cells sorted from blood, sampled in a trial of the OX40 agonist ivuxolimab. These receptors all stem from an adult with an advanced solid tumor such as melanoma, head and neck, liver or kidney cancer. CDR3s include the opening cysteine and the closing phenylalanine or tryptophan. A D gene is named only where the DNA matches it firmly. For some rows the clone size is stated as once, few or many, or as a class when expanded; others skip it.

V gene	D gene	J gene	clone size	CDR3 protein	CDR3 DNA
TRBV5-4	TRBD1	TRBJ1-1	.	CASSLQGMNTEAFF	TGTGCCAGCAGCTTACAGGGGATGAACACTGAAGCTTTCTTT
TRBV10-1	TRBD1	TRBJ2-3	.	CASSESTGRTQYF	TGCGCCAGCAGTGAGTCGACAGGGCGTACGCAGTATTTT
TRBV5-1	.	TRBJ2-1	.	CASSLSPEGGEQFF	TGCGCCAGCAGCTTAAGCCCCGAGGGTGGTGAGCAGTTCTTC
TRBV6-4	TRBD1	TRBJ2-7	.	CASSDSDPTGGFFEQYF	TGTGCCAGCAGTGACTCAGACCCGACAGGGGGCTTTTTCGAGCAGTACTTC
TRBV29-1	.	TRBJ1-2	.	CSVVTGGYGYTF	TGCAGCGTTGTGACCGGGGGCTATGGCTACACCTTC
TRBV6-5	.	TRBJ2-7	once	CASSYSIIADGYEQYF	TGTGCCAGCAGTTACTCGATAATAGCGGACGGATACGAGCAGTACTTC
TRBV11-2	TRBD2	TRBJ2-1	once	CASSLVLAGGPISEQFF	TGTGCCAGCAGCTTAGTCCTAGCGGGAGGGCCTATAAGTGAGCAGTTCTTC
TRBV6-5	.	TRBJ1-2	.	CASSSYTNNYGYTF	TGTGCCAGCAGTTCCTATACAAATAACTATGGCTACACCTTC
TRBV19	.	TRBJ1-2	.	CASSMQERYGYTF	TGTGCCAGTAGTATGCAGGAGCGCTATGGCTACACCTTC
TRBV4-3	.	TRBJ1-3	.	CASSQDVGGLGNTIYF	TGCGCCAGCAGCCAAGATGTAGGGGGGCTAGGAAACACCATATATTTT
TRBV7-9	.	TRBJ2-1	.	CASSLPIASEQFF	TGTGCCAGCAGCTTACCGATAGCATCCGAGCAGTTCTTC
TRBV9	TRBD2	TRBJ2-7	.	CASSGLAGNEQYF	TGTGCCAGCAGCGGTCTAGCGGGAAACGAGCAGTACTTC
TRBV10-1	TRBD1	TRBJ2-2	.	CASSRDSDTGELFF	TGCGCCAGCAGTCGGGACAGCGACACCGGGGAGCTGTTTTTT
TRBV15	TRBD2	TRBJ2-1	.	CATSRGLALNEQFF	TGTGCCACCAGCAGGGGACTAGCTCTCAATGAGCAGTTCTTC
TRBV4-1	.	TRBJ2-7	.	CASSHTQSSYEQYF	TGCGCCAGCAGCCACACACAGAGCTCCTACGAGCAGTACTTC
TRBV30	.	TRBJ1-6	few	CAWSVDTNSPLHF	TGTGCCTGGAGTGTGGACACCAATTCACCCCTCCACTTT
TRBV11-2	.	TRBJ1-5	.	CASSLVDSPYSNQPQHF	TGTGCCAGCAGCTTAGTTGACAGCCCTTATAGCAATCAGCCCCAGCATTTT
TRBV18	TRBD2	TRBJ2-1	once	CASSPGLAEISYNEQFF	TGTGCCAGCTCACCGGGACTAGCGGAAATCTCCTACAATGAGCAGTTCTTC
TRBV7-2	.	TRBJ2-1	.	CASSLEAWTLEGDEQFF	TGTGCCAGCAGCTTAGAGGCGTGGACCCTCGAGGGAGATGAGCAGTTCTTC
TRBV7-2	TRBD2	TRBJ2-1	.	CASRELAGGGNEQFF	TGTGCCAGCAGGGAGCTAGCGGGAGGTGGGAATGAGCAGTTCTTC
TRBV9	.	TRBJ2-3	.	CASSVDGLSTDTQYF	TGTGCCAGCAGCGTAGACGGGCTTAGCACAGATACGCAGTATTTT
TRBV29-1	.	TRBJ2-7	.	CSVEHRENEQYF	TGCAGCGTTGAACACAGGGAAAACGAGCAGTACTTC
TRBV29-1	.	TRBJ1-5	.	CSVEVTSNQPQHF	TGCAGCGTTGAAGTCACTAGCAATCAGCCCCAGCATTTT
TRBV1	.	TRBJ1-5	.	CTSSQHSGAGGNQPQHF	TGCACCAGCAGCCAACATTCAGGGGCCGGGGGAAATCAGCCCCAGCATTTT
TRBV5-1	.	TRBJ2-1	few	CASSLGTRGLEQFF	TGCGCCAGCAGCTTGGGGACTAGGGGGCTCGAGCAGTTCTTC
TRBV19	.	TRBJ2-3	.	CASSVEDTDTQYF	TGTGCCAGTAGTGTGGAGGACACAGATACGCAGTATTTT
TRBV5-1	TRBD1	TRBJ1-1	.	CASSYPDRAHTEAFF	TGCGCCAGCAGCTATCCTGACAGGGCGCACACTGAAGCTTTCTTT
TRBV29-1	.	TRBJ1-1	.	CSASKATEAFF	TGCAGCGCCTCAAAGGCCACTGAAGCTTTCTTT